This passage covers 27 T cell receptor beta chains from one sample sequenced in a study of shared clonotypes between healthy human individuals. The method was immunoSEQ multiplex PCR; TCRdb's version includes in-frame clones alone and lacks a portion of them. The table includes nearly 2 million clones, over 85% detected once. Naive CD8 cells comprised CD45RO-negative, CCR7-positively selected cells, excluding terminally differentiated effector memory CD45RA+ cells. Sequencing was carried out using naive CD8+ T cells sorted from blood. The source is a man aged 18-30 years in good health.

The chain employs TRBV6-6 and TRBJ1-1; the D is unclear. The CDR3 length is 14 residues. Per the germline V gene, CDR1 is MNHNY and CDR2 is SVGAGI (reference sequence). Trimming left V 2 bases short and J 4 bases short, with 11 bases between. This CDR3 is CASSYGSSVTEAFF. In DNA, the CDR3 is TGTGCCAGCAGTTACGGCAGTAGCGTCACTGAAGCTTTCTTT.

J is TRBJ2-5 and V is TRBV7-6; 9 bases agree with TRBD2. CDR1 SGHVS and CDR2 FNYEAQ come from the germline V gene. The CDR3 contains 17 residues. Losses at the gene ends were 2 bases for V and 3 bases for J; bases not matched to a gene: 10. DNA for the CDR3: TGTGCCAGCAGCTTAAATAGCGGGAGAGGGCGGAAAGAGACCCAGTACTTC. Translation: CASSLNSGRGRKETQYF.

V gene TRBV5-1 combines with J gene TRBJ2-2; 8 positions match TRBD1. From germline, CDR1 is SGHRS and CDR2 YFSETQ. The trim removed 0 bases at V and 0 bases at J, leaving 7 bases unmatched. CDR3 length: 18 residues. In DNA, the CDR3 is TGCGCCAGCAGCTTGGTTCAGGGGGCCTTCGCGAACACCGGGGAGCTGTTTTTT. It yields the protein CASSLVQGAFANTGELFF.

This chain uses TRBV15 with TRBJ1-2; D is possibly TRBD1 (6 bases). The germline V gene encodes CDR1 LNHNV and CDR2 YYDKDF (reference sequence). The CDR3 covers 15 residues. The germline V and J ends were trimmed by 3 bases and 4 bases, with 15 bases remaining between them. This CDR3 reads CATSSVPGGPYGYTF. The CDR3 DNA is TGTGCCACCAGCAGTGTCCCGGGGGGGCCCTATGGCTACACCTTC. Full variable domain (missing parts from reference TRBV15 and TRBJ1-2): DAMVIQNPRYQVTQFGKPVTLSCSQTLNHNVMYWYQQKSSQAPKLLFHYYDKDFNNEADTPDNFQSRRPNTSFCFLDIRSPGLGDTAMYLCATSSVPGGPYGYTFGSGTRLTVV.

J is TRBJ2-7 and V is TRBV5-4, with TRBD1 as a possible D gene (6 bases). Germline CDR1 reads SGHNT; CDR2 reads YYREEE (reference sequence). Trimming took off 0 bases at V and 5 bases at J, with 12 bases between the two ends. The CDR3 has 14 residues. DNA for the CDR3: TGTGCCAGCAGCTTGGGGGACAACGAGGACGAGCAGTACTTC. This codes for CASSLGDNEDEQYF.

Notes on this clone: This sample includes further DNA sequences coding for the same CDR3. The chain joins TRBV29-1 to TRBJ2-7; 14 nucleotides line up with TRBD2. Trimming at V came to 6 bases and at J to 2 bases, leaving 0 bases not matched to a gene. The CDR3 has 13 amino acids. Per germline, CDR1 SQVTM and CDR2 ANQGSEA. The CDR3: CSVGLAGAYEQYF. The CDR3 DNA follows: TGCAGCGTGGGACTAGCGGGAGCCTACGAGCAGTACTTC.

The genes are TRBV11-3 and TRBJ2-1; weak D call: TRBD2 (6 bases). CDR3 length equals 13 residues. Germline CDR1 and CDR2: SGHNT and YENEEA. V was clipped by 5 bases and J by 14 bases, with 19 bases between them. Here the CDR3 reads CASSMGGGGSKFF. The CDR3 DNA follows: TGTGCCAGCAGCATGGGGGGTGGTGGGAGTAAGTTCTTC.

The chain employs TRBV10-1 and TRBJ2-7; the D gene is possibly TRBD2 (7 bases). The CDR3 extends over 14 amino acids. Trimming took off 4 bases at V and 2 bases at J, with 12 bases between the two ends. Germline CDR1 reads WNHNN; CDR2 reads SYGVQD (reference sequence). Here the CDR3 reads CASSGGGGTYEQYF. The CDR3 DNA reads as TGCGCCAGCAGTGGCGGCGGGGGCACCTACGAGCAGTACTTC.

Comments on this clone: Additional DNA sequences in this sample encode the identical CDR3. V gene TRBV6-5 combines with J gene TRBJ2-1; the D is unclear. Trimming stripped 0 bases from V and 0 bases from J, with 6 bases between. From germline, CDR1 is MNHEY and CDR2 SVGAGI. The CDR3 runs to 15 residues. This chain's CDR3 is CASSYSGSSYNEQFF. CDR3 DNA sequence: TGTGCCAGCAGTTACTCGGGAAGCTCCTACAATGAGCAGTTCTTC.

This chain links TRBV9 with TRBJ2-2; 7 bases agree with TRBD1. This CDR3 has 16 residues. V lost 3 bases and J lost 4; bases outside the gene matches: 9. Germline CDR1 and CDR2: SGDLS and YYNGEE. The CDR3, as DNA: TGTGCCAGCAGCGAGGCCCCGGCAGGGGGCACCGGGGAGCTGTTTTTT. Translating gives CASSEAPAGGTGELFF.

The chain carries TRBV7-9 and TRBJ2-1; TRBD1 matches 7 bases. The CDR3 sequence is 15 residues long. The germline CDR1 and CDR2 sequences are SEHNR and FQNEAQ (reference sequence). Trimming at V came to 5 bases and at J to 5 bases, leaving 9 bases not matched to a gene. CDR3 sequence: CASSHRQGHDNEQFF. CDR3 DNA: TGTGCCAGCAGCCACCGACAGGGACACGACAATGAGCAGTTCTTC.

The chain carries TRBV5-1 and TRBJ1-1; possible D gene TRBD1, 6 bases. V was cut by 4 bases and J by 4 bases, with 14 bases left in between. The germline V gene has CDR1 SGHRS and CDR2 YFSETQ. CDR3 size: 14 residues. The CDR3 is CASSKGVVATEAFF. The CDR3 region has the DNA TGCGCCAGCAGCAAGGGGGTTGTAGCCACTGAAGCTTTCTTT.

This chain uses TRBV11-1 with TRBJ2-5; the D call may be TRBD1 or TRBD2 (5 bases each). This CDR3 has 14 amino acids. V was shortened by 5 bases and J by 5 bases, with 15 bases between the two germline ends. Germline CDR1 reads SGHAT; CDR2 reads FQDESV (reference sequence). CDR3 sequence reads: CASSPSGAPETQYF. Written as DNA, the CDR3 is TGTGCCAGCAGCCCCTCCGGGGCCCCGGAGACCCAGTACTTC.

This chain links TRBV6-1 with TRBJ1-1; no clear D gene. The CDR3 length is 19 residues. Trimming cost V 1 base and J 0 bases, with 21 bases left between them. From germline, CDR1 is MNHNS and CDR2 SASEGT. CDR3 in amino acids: CASSEVSRENLFLNTEAFF. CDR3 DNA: TGTGCCAGCAGTGAAGTAAGTCGGGAGAATCTTTTCCTGAACACTGAAGCTTTCTTT.

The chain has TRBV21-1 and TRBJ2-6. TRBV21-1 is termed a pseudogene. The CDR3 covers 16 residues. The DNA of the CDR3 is TGTGCCAGCAGCTCCGGGCAACAAAGTCGGGCCAACGTCCTGACTTTC. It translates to CASSSGQQSRANVLTF.

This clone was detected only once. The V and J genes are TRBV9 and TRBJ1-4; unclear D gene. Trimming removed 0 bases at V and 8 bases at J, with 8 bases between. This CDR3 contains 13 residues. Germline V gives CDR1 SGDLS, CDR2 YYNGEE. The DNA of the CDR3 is TGTGCCAGCAGCGTAGGTAGTCAGGAAAAACTGTTTTTT. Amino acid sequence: CASSVGSQEKLFF.

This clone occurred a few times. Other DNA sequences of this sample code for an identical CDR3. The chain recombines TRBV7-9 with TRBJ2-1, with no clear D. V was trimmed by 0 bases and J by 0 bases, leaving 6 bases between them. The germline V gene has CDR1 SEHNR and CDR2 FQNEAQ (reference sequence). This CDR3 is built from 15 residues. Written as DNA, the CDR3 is TGTGCCAGCAGCTTAGCGGGTAGCTCCTACAATGAGCAGTTCTTC. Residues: CASSLAGSSYNEQFF. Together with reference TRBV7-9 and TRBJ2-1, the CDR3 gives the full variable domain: DTGVSQNPRHKITKRGQNVTFRCDPISEHNRLYWYRQTLGQGPEFLTYFQNEAQLEKSRLLSDRFSAERPKGSFSTLEIQRTEQGDSAMYLCASSLAGSSYNEQFFGPGTRLTVL.

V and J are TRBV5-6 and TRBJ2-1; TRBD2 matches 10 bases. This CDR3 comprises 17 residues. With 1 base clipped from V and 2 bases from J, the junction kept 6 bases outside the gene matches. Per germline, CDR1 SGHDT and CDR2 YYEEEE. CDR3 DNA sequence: TGTGCCAGCAGCTTGTCGGAAGGGACTAGCGCCTACAATGAGCAGTTCTTC. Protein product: CASSLSEGTSAYNEQFF.

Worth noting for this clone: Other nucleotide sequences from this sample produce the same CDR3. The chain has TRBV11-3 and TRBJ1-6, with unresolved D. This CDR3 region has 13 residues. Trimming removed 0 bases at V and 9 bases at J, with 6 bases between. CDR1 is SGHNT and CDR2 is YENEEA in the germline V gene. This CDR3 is CASSLDGASPLHF. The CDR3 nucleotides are TGTGCCAGCAGCTTAGACGGTGCTTCACCCCTCCACTTT.

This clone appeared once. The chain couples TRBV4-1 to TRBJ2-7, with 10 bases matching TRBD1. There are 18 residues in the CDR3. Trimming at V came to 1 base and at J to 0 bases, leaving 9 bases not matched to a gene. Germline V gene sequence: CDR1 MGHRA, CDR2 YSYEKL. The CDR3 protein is CASSQVSTGGFSSYEQYF. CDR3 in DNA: TGCGCCAGCAGCCAAGTTTCGACAGGGGGCTTCAGCTCCTACGAGCAGTACTTC.

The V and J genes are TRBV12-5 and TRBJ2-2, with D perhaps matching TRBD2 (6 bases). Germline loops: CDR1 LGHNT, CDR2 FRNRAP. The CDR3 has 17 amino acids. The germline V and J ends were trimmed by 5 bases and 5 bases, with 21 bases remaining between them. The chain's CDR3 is CASGLAPSGLITGELFF. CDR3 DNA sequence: TGTGCTAGTGGTCTAGCCCCCTCGGGACTTATTACCGGGGAGCTGTTTTTT.

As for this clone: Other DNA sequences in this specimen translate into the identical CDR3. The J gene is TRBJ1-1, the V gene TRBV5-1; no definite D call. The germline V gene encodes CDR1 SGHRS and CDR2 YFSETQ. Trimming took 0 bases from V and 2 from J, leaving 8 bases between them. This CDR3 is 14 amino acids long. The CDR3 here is CASSLDSFNTEAFF. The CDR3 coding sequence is TGCGCCAGCAGCTTGGACAGTTTTAACACTGAAGCTTTCTTT.

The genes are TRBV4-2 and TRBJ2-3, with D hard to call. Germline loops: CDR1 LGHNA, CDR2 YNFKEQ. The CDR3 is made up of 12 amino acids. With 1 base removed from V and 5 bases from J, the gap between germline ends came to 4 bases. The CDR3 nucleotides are TGTGCCAGCAGCCAAGTTCTAGATACGCAGTATTTT. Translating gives CASSQVLDTQYF.

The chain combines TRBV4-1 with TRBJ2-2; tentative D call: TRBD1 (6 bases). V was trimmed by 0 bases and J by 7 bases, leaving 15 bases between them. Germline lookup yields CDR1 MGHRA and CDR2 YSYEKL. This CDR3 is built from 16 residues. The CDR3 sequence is CASSQDEGQYGGELFF. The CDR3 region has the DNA TGCGCCAGCAGCCAAGATGAAGGACAGTATGGCGGGGAGCTGTTTTTT.

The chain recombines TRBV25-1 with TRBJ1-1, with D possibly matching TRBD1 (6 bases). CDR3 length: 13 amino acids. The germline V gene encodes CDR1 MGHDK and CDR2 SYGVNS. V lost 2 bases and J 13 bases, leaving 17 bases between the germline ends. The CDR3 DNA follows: TGTGCCAGCAGTGAAGGGAGTGGGACAAAGGTTTTCTTT. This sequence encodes CASSEGSGTKVFF. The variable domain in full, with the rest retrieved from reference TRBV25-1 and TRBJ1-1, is EADIYQTPRYLVIGTGKKITLECSQTMGHDKMYWYQQDPGMELHLIHYSYGVNSTEKGDLSSESTVSRIRTEHFPLTLESARPSHTSQYLCASSEGSGTKVFFGQGTRLTVV.

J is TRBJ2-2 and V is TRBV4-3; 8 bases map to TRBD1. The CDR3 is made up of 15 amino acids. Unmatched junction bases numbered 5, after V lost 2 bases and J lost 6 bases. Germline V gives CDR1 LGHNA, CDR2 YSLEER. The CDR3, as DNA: TGCGCCAGCAGCCAACTGACAGGGGACGCCGGGGAGCTGTTTTTT. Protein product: CASSQLTGDAGELFF.

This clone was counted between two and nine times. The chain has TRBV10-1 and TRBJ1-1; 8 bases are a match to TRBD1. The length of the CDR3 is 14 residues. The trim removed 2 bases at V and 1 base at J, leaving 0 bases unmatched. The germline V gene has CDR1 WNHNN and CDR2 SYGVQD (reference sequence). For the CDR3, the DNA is TGCGCCAGCAGTGAGGGGACAGGGAACACTGAAGCTTTCTTT. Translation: CASSEGTGNTEAFF.